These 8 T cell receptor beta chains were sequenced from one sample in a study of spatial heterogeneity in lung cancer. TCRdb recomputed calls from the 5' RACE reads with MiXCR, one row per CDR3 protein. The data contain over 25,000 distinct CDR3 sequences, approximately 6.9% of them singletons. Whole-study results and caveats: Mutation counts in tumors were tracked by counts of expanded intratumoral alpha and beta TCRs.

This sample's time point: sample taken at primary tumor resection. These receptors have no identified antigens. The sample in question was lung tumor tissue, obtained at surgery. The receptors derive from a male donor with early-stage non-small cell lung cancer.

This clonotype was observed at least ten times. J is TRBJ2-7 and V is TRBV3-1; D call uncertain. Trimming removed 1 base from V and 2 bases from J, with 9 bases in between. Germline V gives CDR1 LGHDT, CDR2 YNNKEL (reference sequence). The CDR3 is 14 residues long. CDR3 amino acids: CASSQGVGPYEQYF. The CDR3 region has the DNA TGTGCCAGCAGCCAAGGTGTAGGGCCCTACGAGCAGTACTTC.

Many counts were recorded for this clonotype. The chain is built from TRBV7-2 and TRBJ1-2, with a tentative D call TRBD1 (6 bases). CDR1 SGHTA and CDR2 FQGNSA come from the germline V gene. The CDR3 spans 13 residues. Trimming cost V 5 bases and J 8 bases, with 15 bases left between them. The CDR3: CASSLNRVSGYTF. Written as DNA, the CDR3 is TGTGCCAGCAGCCTTAACAGGGTTAGCGGCTACACCTTC. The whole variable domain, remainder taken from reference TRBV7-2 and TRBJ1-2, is GAGVSQSPSNKVTEKGKDVELRCDPISGHTALYWYRQSLGQGLEFLIYFQGNSAPDKSGLPSDRFSAERTGGSVSTLTIQRTQQEDSAVYLCASSLNRVSGYTFGSGTRLTVV.

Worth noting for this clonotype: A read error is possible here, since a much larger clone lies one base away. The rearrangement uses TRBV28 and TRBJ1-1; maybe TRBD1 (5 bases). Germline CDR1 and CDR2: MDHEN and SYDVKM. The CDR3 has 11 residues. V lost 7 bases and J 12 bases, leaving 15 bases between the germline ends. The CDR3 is CASKDARTPFF. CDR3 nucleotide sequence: TGTGCCAGCAAAGACGCGAGGACACCTTTCTTT.

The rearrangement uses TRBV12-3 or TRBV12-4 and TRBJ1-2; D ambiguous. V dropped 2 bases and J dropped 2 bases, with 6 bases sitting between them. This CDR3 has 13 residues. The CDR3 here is CASSLRGNYGYTF. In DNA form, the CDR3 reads TGTGCCAGCAGTTTAAGAGGGAACTATGGCTACACCTTC.

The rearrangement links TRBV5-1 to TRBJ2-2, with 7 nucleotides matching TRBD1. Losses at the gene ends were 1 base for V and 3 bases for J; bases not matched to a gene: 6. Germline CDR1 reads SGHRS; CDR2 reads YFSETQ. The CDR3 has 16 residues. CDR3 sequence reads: CASSLSRQGDTGELFF. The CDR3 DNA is TGCGCCAGCAGCTTGTCGCGACAGGGTGACACCGGGGAGCTGTTTTTT. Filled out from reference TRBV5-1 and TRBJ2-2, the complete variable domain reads KAGVTQTPRYLIKTRGQQVTLSCSPISGHRSVSWYQQTPGQGLQFLFEYFSETQRNKGNFPGRFSGRQFSNSRSEMNVSTLELGDSALYLCASSLSRQGDTGELFFGEGSRLTVL.

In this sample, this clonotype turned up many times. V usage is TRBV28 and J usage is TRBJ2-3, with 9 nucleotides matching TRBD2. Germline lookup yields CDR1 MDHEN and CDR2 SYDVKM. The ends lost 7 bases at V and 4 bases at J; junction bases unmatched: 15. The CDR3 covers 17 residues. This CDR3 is CASTKLSGTSSPDTQYF. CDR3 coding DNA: TGTGCCAGCACCAAGCTTTCCGGGACTAGCTCCCCAGATACGCAGTATTTT. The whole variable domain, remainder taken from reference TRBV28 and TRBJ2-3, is DVKVTQSSRYLVKRTGEKVFLECVQDMDHENMFWYRQDPGLGLRLIYFSYDVKMKEKGDIPEGYSVSREKKERFSLILESASTNQTSMYLCASTKLSGTSSPDTQYFGPGTRLTVL.

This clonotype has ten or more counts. Written as DNA, the CDR3 is TGCGCCAGCAGCTTGGAGGGGGGCGCGTACAACGAGCAGTACTTC. Amino acid sequence: CASSLEGGAYNEQYF. The chain uses TRBV5-1 and TRBJ2-7; D may correspond to TRBD1 or TRBD2 (6 bases each). The germline V and J ends were trimmed by 0 bases and 5 bases, with 15 bases remaining between them. The CDR3 has 15 residues. In germline, CDR1 is SGHRS, CDR2 YFSETQ.

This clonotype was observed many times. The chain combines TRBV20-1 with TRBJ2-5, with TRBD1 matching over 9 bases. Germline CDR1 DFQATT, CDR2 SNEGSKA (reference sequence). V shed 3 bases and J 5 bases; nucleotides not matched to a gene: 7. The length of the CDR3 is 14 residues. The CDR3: CSASDRGTRETQYF. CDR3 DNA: TGCAGTGCTAGTGACAGGGGGACGCGGGAGACCCAGTACTTC.